These 26 T cell receptor beta chains came from one sample sequenced in a study of shared clonotypes between healthy human individuals. Assay used: immunoSEQ multiplex PCR; TCRdb lists only in-frame clones, some missing. The sample yields around 2.5 million clones, 90% to 95% seen once. Sequencing was performed on naive CD4+ T cells from PBMCs. Subset noted: CD45RA+ positively selected. The receptors originated from a man aged 18 to 30 in good health. Some clones in this sample may be carry-over from other donors' samples.

The J gene is TRBJ2-7, the V gene TRBV7-2; D ambiguous. The CDR3 consists of 15 residues. Trimming shortened V by 4 bases and J by 6 bases, and 19 bases separated the two germline ends. Germline V lookup: CDR1 SGHTA, CDR2 FQGNSA. CDR3 in amino acids: CASSSAGSLPLEQYF. The CDR3 nucleotides are TGTGCCAGCAGCTCAGCCGGGTCCCTACCGCTCGAGCAGTACTTC.

V is TRBV4-1 and J is TRBJ1-2; D gene ambiguous. This CDR3 has 16 residues. V lost 1 base to trimming and J lost 3 bases, with 15 bases between them. Looked up from germline, CDR1 is MGHRA and CDR2 is YSYEKL. CDR3 sequence reads: CASSQAAQNGYYGYTF. The DNA of the CDR3 is TGCGCCAGCAGCCAAGCCGCCCAAAATGGATACTATGGCTACACCTTC.

The chain combines TRBV5-4 with TRBJ2-1; 8 nucleotides match TRBD1. The CDR3 is 14 amino acids. CDR1 is SGHNT, CDR2 YYREEE, per germline (reference sequence). V was clipped by 1 base and J by 10 bases; unmatched bases: 7. DNA of the CDR3: TGTGCCAGCAGCTTGTGGGACAGGTCGGAAGAGCAGTTCTTC. Protein: CASSLWDRSEEQFF.

The chain uses TRBV2 and TRBJ1-2; D might be TRBD1 (5 bases). This CDR3 contains 14 residues. Trimming left V 3 bases short and J 2 bases short, with 10 bases between. Per germline, CDR1 SNHLY and CDR2 FYNNEI. CDR3 sequence (DNA): TGTGCCAGCAGTGATTCTCCAGGGAACTATGGCTACACCTTC. Protein product: CASSDSPGNYGYTF.

The chain links TRBV28 to TRBJ2-1; D is perhaps TRBD2 (6 bases). The CDR3 length is 17 residues. Trimming took off 5 bases at V and 0 bases at J, with 17 bases between the two ends. The germline V gene encodes CDR1 MDHEN and CDR2 SYDVKM. The CDR3 sequence is CASSLWGVGPSYNEQFF. The DNA of the CDR3 is TGTGCCAGCAGTCTGTGGGGGGTGGGCCCCTCCTACAATGAGCAGTTCTTC. Combining the CDR3 with reference TRBV28 and TRBJ2-1 gives the whole variable domain DVKVTQSSRYLVKRTGEKVFLECVQDMDHENMFWYRQDPGLGLRLIYFSYDVKMKEKGDIPEGYSVSREKKERFSLILESASTNQTSMYLCASSLWGVGPSYNEQFFGPGTRLTVL.

V usage is TRBV28 and J usage is TRBJ1-2, with 7 positions matching TRBD1. The CDR3 loop spans 14 amino acids. Germline lookup yields CDR1 MDHEN and CDR2 SYDVKM. The V gene end was trimmed by 4 bases and the J gene end by 4 bases; junction bases not matched to a gene: 6. DNA of the CDR3: TGTGCCAGCAGTTCGACAGGGCTGGGCTATGGCTACACCTTC. The encoded protein is CASSSTGLGYGYTF.

The chain combines TRBV4-3 with TRBJ2-2; 8 bases map to TRBD1. The CDR3 loop spans 16 amino acids. J lost 3 bases, V lost 4 bases, and 7 bases had no gene match. Germline values: CDR1 LGHNA, CDR2 YSLEER. CDR3 sequence reads: CASSPRQGTYTGELFF. CDR3 nucleotide sequence: TGCGCCAGCAGCCCTCGACAGGGGACCTACACCGGGGAGCTGTTTTTT.

The genes are TRBV27 and TRBJ1-2; 8 nucleotides match TRBD1. With 2 bases clipped from V and 1 base from J, the junction kept 9 bases outside the gene matches. Germline CDR1 MNHEY, CDR2 SMNVEV (reference sequence). CDR3 size: 17 residues. This CDR3 reads CASSLQGAKRYNYGYTF. CDR3 DNA: TGTGCCAGCAGTTTACAGGGGGCGAAACGGTATAACTATGGCTACACCTTC.

Note on this clone: The sample has other DNA sequences that encode this CDR3 too. This chain links TRBV28 with TRBJ2-7; tentative D call: TRBD1 (6 bases). This CDR3 contains 12 residues. The germline V gene encodes CDR1 MDHEN and CDR2 SYDVKM. V gave up 4 bases and J gave up 4 bases, with 8 bases separating them. The CDR3 DNA follows: TGTGCCAGCAGTTCGACAGGTTACGAGCAGTACTTC. Translated: CASSSTGYEQYF. The full variable domain, rest sourced from reference TRBV28 and TRBJ2-7, is DVKVTQSSRYLVKRTGEKVFLECVQDMDHENMFWYRQDPGLGLRLIYFSYDVKMKEKGDIPEGYSVSREKKERFSLILESASTNQTSMYLCASSSTGYEQYFGPGTRLTVT.

The rearrangement joins TRBV5-4 to TRBJ1-2, with D possibly being TRBD1 (6 bases). CDR1 and CDR2 (germline): SGHNT, YYREEE (reference sequence). The CDR3 is 14 residues long. The V end lost 0 bases, the J end lost 7 bases, and 13 bases lay between the germline ends. The CDR3 DNA sequence: TGTGCCAGCAGCTTGGCGGCAGGGGAAAGTGGCTACACCTTC. Its translation is CASSLAAGESGYTF.

V is TRBV10-3 and J is TRBJ2-7, with 9 bases identical to TRBD1. The germline gives CDR1 ENHRY, CDR2 SYGVKD. This CDR3 has 17 amino acids. V shed 0 bases and J 3 bases; nucleotides not matched to a gene: 9. CDR3: CAISESTNRGPRYEQYF. In DNA form, the CDR3 reads TGTGCCATCAGTGAGTCGACCAACAGGGGGCCACGCTACGAGCAGTACTTC.

Written as DNA, the CDR3 is TGTGCCAGCAGACCTCCCGGACAGAGGGGCTACACCTTC. Translation: CASRPPGQRGYTF. This chain uses TRBV6-5 with TRBJ1-2, with D maybe TRBD1 (6 bases). This CDR3 region has 13 residues. Trimming removed 6 bases from V and 8 bases from J, with 16 bases in between. Per germline, CDR1 MNHEY and CDR2 SVGAGI.

The CDR3 is CASSLGGMGTEAFF. As DNA, the CDR3 is TGTGCCAGCAGCTTGGGGGGGATGGGCACTGAAGCTTTCTTT. V usage is TRBV5-4 and J usage is TRBJ1-1, with D possibly TRBD1 on 5 matching bases. V was pared by 0 bases and J by 4 bases, with 10 bases between. The CDR3 spans 14 residues. Germline lookup yields CDR1 SGHNT and CDR2 YYREEE (reference sequence). Filled out from reference TRBV5-4 and TRBJ1-1, the complete variable domain reads ETGVTQSPTHLIKTRGQQVTLRCSSQSGHNTVSWYQQALGQGPQFIFQYYREEENGRGNFPPRFSGLQFPNYSSELNVNALELDDSALYLCASSLGGMGTEAFFGQGTRLTVV.

The V and J genes are TRBV29-1 and TRBJ2-1, with D possibly TRBD1 on 6 matching bases. The length of the CDR3 is 14 residues. In germline, CDR1 is SQVTM, CDR2 ANQGSEA. V was clipped by 1 base and J by 0 bases, with 7 bases between them. CDR3 residues: CSVEGGPSYNEQFF. The CDR3 nucleotides read TGCAGCGTTGAAGGGGGGCCCTCCTACAATGAGCAGTTCTTC.

This clone was recorded only once. V and J are TRBV28 and TRBJ1-5, with D perhaps matching TRBD1 (6 bases). Germline V CDR1 and CDR2: MDHEN, SYDVKM. V was pared by 6 bases and J by 0 bases, with 15 bases between. The CDR3 totals 16 residues. CDR3: CASSPLQGHSNQPQHF. As DNA, the CDR3 is TGTGCCAGCAGCCCCCTCCAGGGACATAGCAATCAGCCCCAGCATTTT.

The chain employs TRBV2 and TRBJ2-5, with 7 bases identical to TRBD1. After removal of 7 bases from V and 1 base from J, the junction contained 6 bases not matched to a gene. CDR3 length: 14 residues. Germline V gene lookup returns CDR1 SNHLY and CDR2 FYNNEI. The CDR3, as DNA: TGTGCCAGCAAGGCAGGGGGTGTCCAAGAGACCCAGTACTTC. It specifies CASKAGGVQETQYF. The full variable domain, with the rest looked up from reference TRBV2 and TRBJ2-5, is EPEVTQTPSHQVTQMGQEVILRCVPISNHLYFYWYRQILGQKVEFLVSFYNNEISEKSEIFDDQFSVERPDGSNFTLKIRSTKLEDSAMYFCASKAGGVQETQYFGPGTRLLVL.

This clone was recorded only once. The chain uses TRBV5-1 and TRBJ1-2, with unresolved D. The germline V gene encodes CDR1 SGHRS and CDR2 YFSETQ. The length of the CDR3 is 13 residues. Trimming took off 0 bases at V and 7 bases at J, with 10 bases between the two ends. The CDR3 loop reads CASSLDSAPGYTF. The CDR3 DNA follows: TGCGCCAGCAGCTTGGACTCCGCGCCTGGCTACACCTTC.

This rearrangement joins TRBV2 to TRBJ1-1, with D perhaps TRBD1 (6 bases). This CDR3 region has 14 residues. CDR1 is SNHLY and CDR2 is FYNNEI in the germline V gene. V lost 5 bases and J 5 bases, leaving 15 bases between the germline ends. The CDR3 DNA is TGTGCCAGCAGTTACCAGGGGAGTGGTACTGAAGCTTTCTTT. It is translated as CASSYQGSGTEAFF.

The chain joins TRBV7-9 to TRBJ1-1; D gene ambiguous. Germline loops: CDR1 SEHNR, CDR2 FQNEAQ (reference sequence). This CDR3 region has 13 residues. Trimming removed 7 bases at V and 5 bases at J, with 14 bases between. CDR3 DNA sequence: TGTGCCAGCATCAACGTCGGCGGGACTGAAGCTTTCTTT. Encoded protein: CASINVGGTEAFF.

The V and J genes are TRBV13 and TRBJ2-7; TRBD1 aligns across 7 bases. This CDR3 has 17 amino acids. The junction had 11 bases not matched to a gene; V was cut back by 0 bases and J by 3 bases. In germline, CDR1 is PRHDT, CDR2 FYEKMQ (reference sequence). CDR3 coding DNA: TGTGCCAGCAGCTTAGGTGGTAGGGCAGGGGGTATCTACGAGCAGTACTTC. Encoded protein: CASSLGGRAGGIYEQYF. Full variable domain (rest looked up from reference TRBV13 and TRBJ2-7): AAGVIQSPRHLIKEKRETATLKCYPIPRHDTVYWYQQGPGQDPQFLISFYEKMQSDKGSIPDRFSAQQFSDYHSELNMSSLELGDSALYFCASSLGGRAGGIYEQYFGPGTRLTVT.

The rearrangement joins TRBV5-6 to TRBJ2-1; possible D gene TRBD2, 6 bases. V was pared by 2 bases and J by 8 bases, with 8 bases between. This CDR3 has 12 residues. The germline CDR1 and CDR2 sequences are SGHDT and YYEEEE. The DNA of the CDR3 is TGTGCCAGCAGCTTAACGGGGGATGAGCAGTTCTTC. Translating it yields CASSLTGDEQFF. Complete variable domain (other parts from reference TRBV5-6 and TRBJ2-1): DAGVTQSPTHLIKTRGQQVTLRCSPKSGHDTVSWYQQALGQGPQFIFQYYEEEERQRGNFPDRFSGHQFPNYSSELNVNALLLGDSALYLCASSLTGDEQFFGPGTRLTVL.

The gene calls are TRBV27 and TRBJ1-5; D gene uncertain. CDR3 length: 15 residues. V was shortened by 6 bases and J by 7 bases, with 19 bases between the two germline ends. The germline gives CDR1 MNHEY, CDR2 SMNVEV (reference sequence). The CDR3: CASSRSVRERQPQHF. In DNA form, the CDR3 reads TGTGCCAGCAGCCGTTCGGTTAGGGAGCGACAGCCCCAGCATTTT.

This chain's CDR3 is CASSLASGRSTGELFF. The CDR3 region has the DNA TGCGCCAGCAGTCTAGCTAGCGGGAGGAGCACCGGGGAGCTGTTTTTT. The chain carries TRBV5-1 and TRBJ2-2, with 11 bases identical to TRBD2. After removal of 5 bases from V and 4 bases from J, the junction contained 7 bases not matched to a gene. This CDR3 contains 16 residues. Germline-derived CDR1 and CDR2 are SGHRS and YFSETQ.

The rearrangement links TRBV5-6 to TRBJ1-2; 9 bases agree with TRBD1. Germline trimming cut 3 bases from V and 4 bases from J; bases unmatched to any gene: 7. The CDR3 is 15 amino acids. Germline CDR1 and CDR2: SGHDT and YYEEEE. The CDR3 spells CASSYSRDRAYGYTF. CDR3 bases: TGTGCCAGCAGCTACTCCCGGGACAGGGCCTATGGCTACACCTTC. Filled out from reference TRBV5-6 and TRBJ1-2, the complete variable domain reads DAGVTQSPTHLIKTRGQQVTLRCSPKSGHDTVSWYQQALGQGPQFIFQYYEEEERQRGNFPDRFSGHQFPNYSSELNVNALLLGDSALYLCASSYSRDRAYGYTFGSGTRLTVV.

Remarks on this clone: The same CDR3 can be traced to other DNA sequences in this sample. J is TRBJ1-1 and V is TRBV28; D ambiguous. CDR1 and CDR2 from the germline V gene are MDHEN and SYDVKM. This CDR3 has 13 residues. The germline V and J ends were trimmed by 3 bases and 1 base, with 6 bases remaining between them. CDR3 in amino acids: CASSFVENTEAFF. In DNA, the CDR3 is TGTGCCAGCAGTTTCGTCGAGAACACTGAAGCTTTCTTT.

The V call is TRBV30, the J call TRBJ2-2; no reliable D call. Germline V gene data show CDR1 as GTSNPN and CDR2 as SVGIG (reference sequence). With 1 base removed from V and 3 bases from J, the gap between germline ends came to 6 bases. CDR3 length: 13 amino acids. Here the CDR3 reads CAWSGEDTGELFF. The CDR3 region has the DNA TGTGCCTGGAGTGGTGAGGACACCGGGGAGCTGTTTTTT.